The entry that follows covers one T cell receptor beta chain sequence. What it binds is unknown. This sample is drawn from a study of OX40 agonist ivuxolimab in advanced cancers. Study summary: Patients got intravenous ivuxolimab at 0.01 to 10 mg/kg every 2 weeks. Findings and limits, study-wide: In the 0.1 to 3.0 mg/kg range, CD4+ and CD8+ blood T cells had expanded clonally by week 6. A proportion of nonresponders additionally exhibited low normalized T-cell clonal expansion. Average numbers of expanded clones were greater in CD8+ T cells than in CD4+.

TCRdb keeps only in-frame clones here, not all; method: immunoSEQ multiplex PCR. The table lists about 24,000 clones, 77% of them singletons, with 18% in the top ten. Germline assignment: CDR1 LNHDA and CDR2 SQIVND (reference sequence). The CDR3 loop spans 13 amino acids. The V end was cut by 7 bases, the J end by 2 bases, with 9 bases between. This material consisted of CD4+ or CD8+ T cells sorted from blood, taken in a trial of the OX40 agonist ivuxolimab. The chain carries TRBV19 and TRBJ1-5; D is undetermined. The TCR sequence derives from an adult with an advanced solid tumor such as melanoma, head and neck, liver or kidney cancer. In DNA, the CDR3 is TGTGCCAGTAAGCCGGGTGGCAATCAGCCCCAGCATTTT. Its protein product is CASKPGGNQPQHF.